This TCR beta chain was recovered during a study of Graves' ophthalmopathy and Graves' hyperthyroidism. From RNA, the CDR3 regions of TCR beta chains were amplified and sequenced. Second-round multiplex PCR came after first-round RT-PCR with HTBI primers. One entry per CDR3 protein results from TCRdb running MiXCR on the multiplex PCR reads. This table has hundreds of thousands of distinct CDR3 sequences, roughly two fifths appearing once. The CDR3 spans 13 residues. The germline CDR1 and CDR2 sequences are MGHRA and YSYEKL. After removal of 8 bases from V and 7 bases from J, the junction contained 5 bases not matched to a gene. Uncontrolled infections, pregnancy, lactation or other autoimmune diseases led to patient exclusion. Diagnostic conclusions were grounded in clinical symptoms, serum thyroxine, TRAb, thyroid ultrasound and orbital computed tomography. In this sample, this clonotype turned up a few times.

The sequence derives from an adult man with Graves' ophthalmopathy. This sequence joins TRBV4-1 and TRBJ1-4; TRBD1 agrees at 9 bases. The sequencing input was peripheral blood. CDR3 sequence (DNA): TGCGCCAGCCAAGGACAGGGGCTTGAAAAACTGTTTTTT. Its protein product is CASQGQGLEKLFF.